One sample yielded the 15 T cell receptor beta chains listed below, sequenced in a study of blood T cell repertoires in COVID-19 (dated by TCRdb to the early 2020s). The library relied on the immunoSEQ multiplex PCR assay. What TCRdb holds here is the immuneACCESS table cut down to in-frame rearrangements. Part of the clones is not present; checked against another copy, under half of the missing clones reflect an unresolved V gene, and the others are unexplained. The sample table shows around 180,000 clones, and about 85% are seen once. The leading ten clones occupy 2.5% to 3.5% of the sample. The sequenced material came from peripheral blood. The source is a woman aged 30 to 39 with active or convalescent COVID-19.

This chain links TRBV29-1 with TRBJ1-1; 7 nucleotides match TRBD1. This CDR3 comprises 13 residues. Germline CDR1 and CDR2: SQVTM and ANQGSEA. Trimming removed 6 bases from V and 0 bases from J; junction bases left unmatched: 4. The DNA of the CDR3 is TGCAGCGTGGGGGACAGCATGAACACTGAAGCTTTCTTT. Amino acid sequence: CSVGDSMNTEAFF.

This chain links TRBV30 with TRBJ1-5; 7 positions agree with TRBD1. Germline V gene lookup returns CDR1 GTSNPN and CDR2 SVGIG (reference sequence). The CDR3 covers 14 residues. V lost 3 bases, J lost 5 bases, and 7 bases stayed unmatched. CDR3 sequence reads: CAWSLQGMDQPQHF. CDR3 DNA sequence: TGTGCCTGGAGCCTACAGGGGATGGATCAGCCCCAGCATTTT.

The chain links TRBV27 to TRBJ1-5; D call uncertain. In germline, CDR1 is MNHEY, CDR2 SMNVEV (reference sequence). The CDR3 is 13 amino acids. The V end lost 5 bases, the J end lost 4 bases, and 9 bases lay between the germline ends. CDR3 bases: TGTGCCAGCAGTGTAACGGGGAATCAGCCCCAGCATTTT. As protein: CASSVTGNQPQHF.

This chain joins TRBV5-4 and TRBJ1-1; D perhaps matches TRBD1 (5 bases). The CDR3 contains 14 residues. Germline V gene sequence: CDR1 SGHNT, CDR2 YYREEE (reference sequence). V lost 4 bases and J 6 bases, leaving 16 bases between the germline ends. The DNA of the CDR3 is TGTGCCAGCAGCGGGCCAGGGAGGGACTCTGAAGCTTTCTTT. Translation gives CASSGPGRDSEAFF.

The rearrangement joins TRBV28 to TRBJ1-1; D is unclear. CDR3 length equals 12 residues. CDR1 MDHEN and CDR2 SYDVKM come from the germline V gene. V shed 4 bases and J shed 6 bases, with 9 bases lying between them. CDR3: CASSSSRAEAFF. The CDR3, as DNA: TGTGCCAGCAGTTCGTCTCGGGCTGAAGCTTTCTTT.

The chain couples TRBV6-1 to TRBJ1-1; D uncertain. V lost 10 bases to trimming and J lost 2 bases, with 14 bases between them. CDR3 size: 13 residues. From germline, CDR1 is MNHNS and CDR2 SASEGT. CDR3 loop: CATLLSPNTEAFF. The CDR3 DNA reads TGTGCCACGCTCCTAAGCCCCAACACTGAAGCTTTCTTT.

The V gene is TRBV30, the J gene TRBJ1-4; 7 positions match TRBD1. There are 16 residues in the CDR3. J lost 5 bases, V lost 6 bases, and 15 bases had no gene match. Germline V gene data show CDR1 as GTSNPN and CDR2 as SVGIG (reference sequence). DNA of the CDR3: TGTGCCTGTTTTAGGGTGGGACAGCGAGGAAATGAAAAACTGTTTTTT. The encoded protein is CACFRVGQRGNEKLFF.

The CDR3: CAWSVGLAYEQFF. CDR3 nucleotides: TGTGCCTGGAGCGTGGGACTAGCCTATGAGCAGTTCTTC. The gene calls are TRBV30 and TRBJ2-1; 9 positions agree with TRBD2. The germline V gene has CDR1 GTSNPN and CDR2 SVGIG (reference sequence). This CDR3 has 13 residues. With 3 bases clipped from V and 8 bases from J, the junction kept 5 bases outside the gene matches.

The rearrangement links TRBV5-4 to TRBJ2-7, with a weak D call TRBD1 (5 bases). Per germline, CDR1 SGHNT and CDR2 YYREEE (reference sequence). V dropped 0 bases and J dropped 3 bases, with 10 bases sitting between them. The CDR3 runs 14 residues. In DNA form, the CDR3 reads TGTGCCAGCAGCTTGGCGCCGACAGACTACGAGCAGTACTTC. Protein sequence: CASSLAPTDYEQYF. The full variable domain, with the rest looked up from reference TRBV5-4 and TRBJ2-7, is ETGVTQSPTHLIKTRGQQVTLRCSSQSGHNTVSWYQQALGQGPQFIFQYYREEENGRGNFPPRFSGLQFPNYSSELNVNALELDDSALYLCASSLAPTDYEQYFGPGTRLTVT.

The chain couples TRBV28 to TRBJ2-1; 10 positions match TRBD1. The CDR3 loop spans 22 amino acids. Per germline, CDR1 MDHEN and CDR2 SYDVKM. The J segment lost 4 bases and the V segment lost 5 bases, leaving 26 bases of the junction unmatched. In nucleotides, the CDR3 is TGTGCCAGCAGTCCCCCACCCACCGGGACAGGGGCGGTTAGCGGGGCTTACAATGAGCAGTTCTTC. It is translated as CASSPPPTGTGAVSGAYNEQFF.

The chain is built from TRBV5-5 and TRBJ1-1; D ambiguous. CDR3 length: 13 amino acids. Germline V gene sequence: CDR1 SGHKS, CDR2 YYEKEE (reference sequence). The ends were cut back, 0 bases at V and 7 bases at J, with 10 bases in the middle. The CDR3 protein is CASSLGAVYEAFF. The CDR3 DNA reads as TGTGCCAGCAGCTTGGGGGCAGTGTATGAAGCTTTCTTT. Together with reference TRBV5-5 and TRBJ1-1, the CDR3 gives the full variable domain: DAGVTQSPTHLIKTRGQQVTLRCSPISGHKSVSWYQQVLGQGPQFIFQYYEKEERGRGNFPDRFSARQFPNYSSELNVNALLLGDSALYLCASSLGAVYEAFFGQGTRLTVV.

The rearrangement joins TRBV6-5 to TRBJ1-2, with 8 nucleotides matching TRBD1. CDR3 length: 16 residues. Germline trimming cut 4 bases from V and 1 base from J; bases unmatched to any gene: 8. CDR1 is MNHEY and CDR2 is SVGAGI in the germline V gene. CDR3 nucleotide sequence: TGTGCCAGCAGTTCCTCCCCGGGACAGGTTAACTATGGCTACACCTTC. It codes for CASSSSPGQVNYGYTF.

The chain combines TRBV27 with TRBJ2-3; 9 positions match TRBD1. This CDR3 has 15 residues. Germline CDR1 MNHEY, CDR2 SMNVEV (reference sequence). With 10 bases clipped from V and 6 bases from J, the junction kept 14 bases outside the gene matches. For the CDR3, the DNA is TGTGCCACTCAACCACCGGGACAGGGTTGGGATACGCAGTATTTT. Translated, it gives CATQPPGQGWDTQYF.

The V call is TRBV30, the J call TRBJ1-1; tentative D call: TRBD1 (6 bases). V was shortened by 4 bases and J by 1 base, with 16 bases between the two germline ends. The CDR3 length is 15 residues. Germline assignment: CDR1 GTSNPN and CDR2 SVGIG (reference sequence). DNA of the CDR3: TGTGCCTGGATTCCCATGACAGGAGGGAACACTGAAGCTTTCTTT. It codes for CAWIPMTGGNTEAFF.

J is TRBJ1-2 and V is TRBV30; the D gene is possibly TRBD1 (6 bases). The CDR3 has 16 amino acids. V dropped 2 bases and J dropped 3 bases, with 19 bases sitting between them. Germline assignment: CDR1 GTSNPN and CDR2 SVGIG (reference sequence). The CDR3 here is CAWSLSYREPHYGYTF. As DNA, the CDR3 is TGTGCCTGGAGTTTAAGTTACAGGGAACCCCACTATGGCTACACCTTC. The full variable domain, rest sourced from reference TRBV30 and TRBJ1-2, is SQTIHQWPATLVQPVGSPLSLECTVEGTSNPNLYWYRQAAGRGLQLLFYSVGIGQISSEVPQNLSASRPQDRQFILSSKKLLLSDSGFYLCAWSLSYREPHYGYTFGSGTRLTVV.